This TCR beta chain is from a study of T cell responses to AZD1222 COVID-19 vaccine (dated by TCRdb to the early 2020s). About the study as a whole: Because spike-specific TCR depth and breadth did not differ between the two schedules, AZD1222 recipients who got a second dose at roughly 4 weeks were pooled with those who got a second dose at roughly 12 weeks. TCR sequencing was performed for 230 to 250 trial participants, of whom 207 were given two doses of AZD1222 and 26 were given two doses of MenACWY control vaccine. Trial participants were enrolled by age into 18-55, 56-69 and 70-plus year subgroups, with approximately 150, 28 and 58 TCR-sequenced participants respectively. Here is what the overall study found, with its caveats: CD4 TCRs associated with the vaccine covered the entire spike protein, and the dominant responses were in regions 160-218 and 743-854. Conclusions about previously exposed vaccinees were limited because only 5 or 6 AZD1222 recipients were SARS-CoV-2 seropositive at baseline. Participants were mostly white British and included more females than males, and it was suggested by the authors that clonal diversity may have been underestimated. Because no day 14 peak-response samples were available, the repertoires could be characterized only after the peak T cell response. A significant rise in spike-specific TCR breadth and depth was observed after two AZD1222 doses relative to day 0 and relative to MenACWY recipients. Reportedly, close to half of the unique spike-specific TCRs recognized epitopes lying outside the regions that are mutated in the B.1.351 and B.1.1.7 variants. The 56-69-year group was small, and its depth increase did not reach significance, likely because of low power.

CDR1 and CDR2 are read off the germline V gene as SGHDT and YYEEEE. Relative to germline, V is 5 bases shorter and J is 0 bases shorter, with 8 bases between their ends. The CDR3, cysteine through phenylalanine, is 14 amino acids long. Kept here is only the CDR3 DNA, which spans 42 bases and is read in frame from base 1. Reading the label with the study, this specimen's time point is: baseline before first vaccination. Vaccinee samples came from UK trials COV001 and COV002, including a single-blind randomized controlled phase 2/3 trial of AZD1222 (ChAdOx1 nCoV-19) in healthy adults. For TCRbeta chain sequencing, PBMC samples from trial participants were taken at day 0 and at day 28 after the second dose. The CDR3 regions of human TCRbeta chains were subjected to immunosequencing. Per the authors' processing: TCRs in the repertoires were matched against a reference library of SARS-CoV-2-specific TCRs that had been generated with the MIRA antigen-specificity platform. Breadth was defined as the fraction of unique TCRs that were SARS-CoV-2-associated, and depth was defined as the fraction of total T cells that were SARS-CoV-2-associated. Each spike-specific TCR was assigned to its reactive spike region and to a CD4 or CD8 class using the MIRA data. Log10-transformed breadth and depth values were compared by one-way ANOVA with Sidak's multiple comparisons tests. The table comes from immuneACCESS by way of TCRdb, which keeps in-frame sequences with V and J called. Part of the clones is missing from these tables; in studies checked, under half for an unresolved V gene and the rest for unknown reasons. V and J calls and clone size are those listed in that table; D and trimming were worked out from the DNA. The sample profile shows roughly 120,000 clones; about 87% of them were found once. 1.5% to 2% of the sample goes to the ten largest clones.

A word on this clone: Its antigen is currently not known. Base qualities are not provided; no much larger clone lies one nucleotide away.

The receptor's source is an adult in good health. Here the chain combines TRBV5-6 and TRBJ1-4; perhaps TRBD1 is the D gene, with 6 bases matching. The sample consisted of peripheral blood, taken on day 0 of AZD1222 vaccination. The CDR3 in this case is CASRRTATNEKLFF. The base sequence is TGTGCCAGCAGGAGGACAGCAACTAATGAAAAACTGTTTTTT. The CDR3, completed at both ends by the reference TRBV5-6 and TRBJ1-4 genes, gives the full variable domain DAGVTQSPTHLIKTRGQQVTLRCSPKSGHDTVSWYQQALGQGPQFIFQYYEEEERQRGNFPDRFSGHQFPNYSSELNVNALLLGDSALYLCASRRTATNEKLFFGSGTQLSVL.